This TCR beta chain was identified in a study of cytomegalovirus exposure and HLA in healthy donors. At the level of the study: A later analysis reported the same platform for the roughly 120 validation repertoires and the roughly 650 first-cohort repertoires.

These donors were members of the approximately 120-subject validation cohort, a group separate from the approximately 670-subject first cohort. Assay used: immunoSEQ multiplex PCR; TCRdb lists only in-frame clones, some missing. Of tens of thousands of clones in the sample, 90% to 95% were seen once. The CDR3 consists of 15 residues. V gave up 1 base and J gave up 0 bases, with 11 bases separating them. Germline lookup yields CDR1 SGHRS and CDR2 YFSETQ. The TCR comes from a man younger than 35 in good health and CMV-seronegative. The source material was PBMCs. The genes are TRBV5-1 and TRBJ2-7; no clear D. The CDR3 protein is CASSLHGPGSYEQYF. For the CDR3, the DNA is TGCGCCAGCAGCTTGCATGGCCCGGGCTCCTACGAGCAGTACTTC.